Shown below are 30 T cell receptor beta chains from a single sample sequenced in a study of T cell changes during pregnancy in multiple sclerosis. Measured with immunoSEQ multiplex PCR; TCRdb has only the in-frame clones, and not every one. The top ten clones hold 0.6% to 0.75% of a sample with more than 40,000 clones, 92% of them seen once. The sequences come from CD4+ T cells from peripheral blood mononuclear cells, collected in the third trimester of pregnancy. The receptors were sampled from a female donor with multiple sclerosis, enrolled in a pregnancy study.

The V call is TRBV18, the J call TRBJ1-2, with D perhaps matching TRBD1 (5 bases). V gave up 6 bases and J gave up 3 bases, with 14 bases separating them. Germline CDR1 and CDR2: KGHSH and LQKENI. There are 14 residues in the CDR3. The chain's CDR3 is CASSQRGDDYGYTF. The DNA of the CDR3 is TGTGCCAGCTCCCAACGGGGGGACGACTATGGCTACACCTTC.

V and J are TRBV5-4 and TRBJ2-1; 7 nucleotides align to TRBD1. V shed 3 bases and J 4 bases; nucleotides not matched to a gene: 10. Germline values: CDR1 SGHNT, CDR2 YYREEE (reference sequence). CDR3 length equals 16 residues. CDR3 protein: CASSSRRQGIYNEQFF. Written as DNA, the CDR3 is TGTGCCAGCAGCTCGAGAAGACAGGGAATATACAATGAGCAGTTCTTC.

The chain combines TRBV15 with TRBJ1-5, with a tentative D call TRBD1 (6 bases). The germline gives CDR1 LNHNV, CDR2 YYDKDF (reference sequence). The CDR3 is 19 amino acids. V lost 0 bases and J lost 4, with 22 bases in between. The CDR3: CATSRDIIGGSLGNQPQHF. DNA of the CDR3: TGTGCCACCAGCAGAGATATAATTGGGGGCAGTTTGGGGAATCAGCCCCAGCATTTT.

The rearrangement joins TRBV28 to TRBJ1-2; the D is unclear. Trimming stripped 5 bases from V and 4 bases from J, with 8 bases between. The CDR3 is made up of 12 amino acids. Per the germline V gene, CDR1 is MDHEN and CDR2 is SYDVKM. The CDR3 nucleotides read TGTGCCAGCAGTGCCTACAGCTATGGCTACACCTTC. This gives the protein CASSAYSYGYTF.

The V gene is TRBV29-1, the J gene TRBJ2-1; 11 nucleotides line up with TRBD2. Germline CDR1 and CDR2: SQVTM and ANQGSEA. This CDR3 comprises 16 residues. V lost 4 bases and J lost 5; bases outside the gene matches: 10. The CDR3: CSVGQKTSGINNEQFF. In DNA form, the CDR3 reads TGCAGCGTTGGGCAAAAGACTAGCGGGATAAACAATGAGCAGTTCTTC.

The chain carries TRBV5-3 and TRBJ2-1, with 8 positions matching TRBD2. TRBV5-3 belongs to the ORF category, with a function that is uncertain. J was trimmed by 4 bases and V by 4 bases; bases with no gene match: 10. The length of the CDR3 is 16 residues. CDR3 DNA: TGTGCCAGAAGCGTTACTCGAGCGGGGGAGTACAATGAGCAGTTCTTC. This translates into CARSVTRAGEYNEQFF.

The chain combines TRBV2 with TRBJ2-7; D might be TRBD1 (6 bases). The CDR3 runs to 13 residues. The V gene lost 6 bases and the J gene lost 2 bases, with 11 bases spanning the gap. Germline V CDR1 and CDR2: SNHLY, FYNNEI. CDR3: CASSLGATYEQYF. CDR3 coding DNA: TGTGCCAGCAGCCTGGGGGCAACCTACGAGCAGTACTTC.

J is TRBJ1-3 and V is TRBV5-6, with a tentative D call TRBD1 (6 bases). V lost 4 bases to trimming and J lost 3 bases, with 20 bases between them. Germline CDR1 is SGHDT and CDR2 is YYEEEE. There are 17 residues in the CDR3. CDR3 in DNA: TGTGCCAGCAGCCTACAGGGTGGCGGACTTAGTGGAAACACCATATATTTT. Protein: CASSLQGGGLSGNTIYF.

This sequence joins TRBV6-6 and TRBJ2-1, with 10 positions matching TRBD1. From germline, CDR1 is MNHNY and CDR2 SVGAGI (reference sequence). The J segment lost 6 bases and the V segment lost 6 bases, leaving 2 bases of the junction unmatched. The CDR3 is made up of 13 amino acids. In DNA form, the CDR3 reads TGTGCCAGCAGGAGGACAGGGGGCAATGAGCAGTTCTTC. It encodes CASRRTGGNEQFF.

The CDR3 is CSVLGTATNEKLFF. CDR3 bases: TGCAGCGTTTTAGGGACAGCAACTAATGAAAAACTGTTTTTT. The gene calls are TRBV29-1 and TRBJ1-4; 7 nucleotides align to TRBD1. The CDR3 is 14 residues long. V trimming: 5 bases; J trimming: 0 bases; junction bases outside the gene matches: 3. The V gene's germline CDR1 is SQVTM and CDR2 ANQGSEA.

The CDR3: CASSITGNTGELFF. In DNA form, the CDR3 reads TGTGCCAGTAGTATCACAGGGAACACCGGGGAGCTGTTTTTT. The chain links TRBV19 to TRBJ2-2; maybe TRBD1 (5 bases). This CDR3 region has 14 residues. The germline V gene encodes CDR1 LNHDA and CDR2 SQIVND (reference sequence). The V end lost 3 bases, the J end lost 1 base, and 6 bases lay between the germline ends.

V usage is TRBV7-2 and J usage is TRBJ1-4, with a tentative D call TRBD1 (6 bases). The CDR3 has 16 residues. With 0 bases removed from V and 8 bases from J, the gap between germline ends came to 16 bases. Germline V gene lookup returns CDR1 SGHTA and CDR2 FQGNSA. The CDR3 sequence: CASSLAGQLVGEKLFF. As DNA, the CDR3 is TGTGCCAGCAGCTTAGCTGGACAGTTAGTCGGGGAAAAACTGTTTTTT.

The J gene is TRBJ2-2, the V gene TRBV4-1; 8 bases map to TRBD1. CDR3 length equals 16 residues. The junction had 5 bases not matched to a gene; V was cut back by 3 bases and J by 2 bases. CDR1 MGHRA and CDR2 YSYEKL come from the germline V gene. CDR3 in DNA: TGCGCCAGCAGCCAGCCCCAGGGGGCCAACACCGGGGAGCTGTTTTTT. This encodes CASSQPQGANTGELFF.

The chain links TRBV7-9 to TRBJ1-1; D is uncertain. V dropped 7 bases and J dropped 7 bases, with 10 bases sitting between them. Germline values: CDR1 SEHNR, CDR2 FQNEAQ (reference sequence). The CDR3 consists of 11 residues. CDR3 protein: CASTPVLEAFF. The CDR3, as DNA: TGTGCCAGCACCCCAGTCCTTGAAGCTTTCTTT.

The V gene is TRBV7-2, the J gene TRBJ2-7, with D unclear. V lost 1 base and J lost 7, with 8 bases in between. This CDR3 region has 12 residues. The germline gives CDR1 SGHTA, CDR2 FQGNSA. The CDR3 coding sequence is TGTGCCAGCAGCTTAGATCTCGGTGAGCAGTACTTC. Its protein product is CASSLDLGEQYF.

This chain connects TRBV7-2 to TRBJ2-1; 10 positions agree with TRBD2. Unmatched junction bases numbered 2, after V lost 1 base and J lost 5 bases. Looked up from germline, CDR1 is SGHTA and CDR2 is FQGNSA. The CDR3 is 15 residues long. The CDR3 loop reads CASSLVAGGHNEQFF. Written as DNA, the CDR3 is TGTGCCAGCAGCTTAGTAGCGGGAGGTCACAATGAGCAGTTCTTC.

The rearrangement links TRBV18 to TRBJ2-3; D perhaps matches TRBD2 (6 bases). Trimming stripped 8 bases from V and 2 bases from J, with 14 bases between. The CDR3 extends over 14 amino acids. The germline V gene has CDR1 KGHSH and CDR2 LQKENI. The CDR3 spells CASLKAGSTDTQYF. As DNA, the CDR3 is TGTGCCAGCCTAAAGGCGGGGTCCACAGATACGCAGTATTTT.

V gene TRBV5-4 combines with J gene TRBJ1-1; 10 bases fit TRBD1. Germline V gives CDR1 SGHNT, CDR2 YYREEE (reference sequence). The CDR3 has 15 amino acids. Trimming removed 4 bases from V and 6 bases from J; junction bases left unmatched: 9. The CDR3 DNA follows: TGTGCCAGCAGCGCACGACAGGGGGCGCTTGCTGAAGCTTTCTTT. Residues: CASSARQGALAEAFF. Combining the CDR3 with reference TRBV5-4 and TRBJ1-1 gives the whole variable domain ETGVTQSPTHLIKTRGQQVTLRCSSQSGHNTVSWYQQALGQGPQFIFQYYREEENGRGNFPPRFSGLQFPNYSSELNVNALELDDSALYLCASSARQGALAEAFFGQGTRLTVV.

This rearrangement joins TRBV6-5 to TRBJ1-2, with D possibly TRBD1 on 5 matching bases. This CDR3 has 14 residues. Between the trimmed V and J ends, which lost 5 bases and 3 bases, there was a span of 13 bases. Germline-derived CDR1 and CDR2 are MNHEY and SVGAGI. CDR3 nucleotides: TGTGCCAGCAGTCCCCAGGGAGGCGACTATGGCTACACCTTC. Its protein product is CASSPQGGDYGYTF.

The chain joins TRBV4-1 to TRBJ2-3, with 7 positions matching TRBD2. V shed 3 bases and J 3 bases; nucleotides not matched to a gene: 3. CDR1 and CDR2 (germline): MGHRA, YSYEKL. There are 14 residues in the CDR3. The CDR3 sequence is CASSHWRGTDTQYF. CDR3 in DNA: TGCGCCAGCAGCCACTGGCGGGGGACAGATACGCAGTATTTT.

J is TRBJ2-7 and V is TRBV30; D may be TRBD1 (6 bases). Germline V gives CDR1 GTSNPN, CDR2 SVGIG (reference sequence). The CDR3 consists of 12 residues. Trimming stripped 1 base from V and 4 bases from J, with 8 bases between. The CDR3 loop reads CAWSGGGYEQYF. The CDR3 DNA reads TGTGCCTGGAGTGGAGGGGGTTACGAGCAGTACTTC.

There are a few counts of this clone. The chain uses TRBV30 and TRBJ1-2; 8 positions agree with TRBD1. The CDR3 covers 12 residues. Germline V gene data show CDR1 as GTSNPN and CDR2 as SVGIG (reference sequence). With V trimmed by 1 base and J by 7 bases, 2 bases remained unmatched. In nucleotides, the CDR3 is TGTGCCTGGAGTGGTACAGGGGGTGGCTACACCTTC. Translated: CAWSGTGGGYTF.

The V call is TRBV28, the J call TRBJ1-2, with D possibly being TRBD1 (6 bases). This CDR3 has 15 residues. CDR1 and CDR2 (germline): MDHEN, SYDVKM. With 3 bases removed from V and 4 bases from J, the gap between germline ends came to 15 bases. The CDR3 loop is CASSFSTGLGYGYTF. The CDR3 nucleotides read TGTGCCAGCAGTTTTTCAACAGGGTTGGGCTATGGCTACACCTTC.

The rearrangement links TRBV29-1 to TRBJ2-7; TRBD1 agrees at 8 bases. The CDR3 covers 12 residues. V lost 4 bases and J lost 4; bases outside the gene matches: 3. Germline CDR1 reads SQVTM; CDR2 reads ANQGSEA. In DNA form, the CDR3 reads TGCAGCGTTGGGCAGGGGGCATACGAGCAGTACTTC. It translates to CSVGQGAYEQYF.

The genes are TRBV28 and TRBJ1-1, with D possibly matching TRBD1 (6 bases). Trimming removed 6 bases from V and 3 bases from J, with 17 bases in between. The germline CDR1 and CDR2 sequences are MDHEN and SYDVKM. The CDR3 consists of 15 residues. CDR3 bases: TGTGCCAGCAGGAGCGGGGGCCTAGTGGACACTGAAGCTTTCTTT. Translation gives CASRSGGLVDTEAFF.

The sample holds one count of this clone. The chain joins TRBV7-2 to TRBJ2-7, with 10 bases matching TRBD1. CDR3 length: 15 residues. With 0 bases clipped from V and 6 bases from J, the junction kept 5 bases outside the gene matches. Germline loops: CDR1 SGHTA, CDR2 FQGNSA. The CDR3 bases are TGTGCCAGCAGCTTAGCGGGACAGGGGTCGTCCGAGCAGTACTTC. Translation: CASSLAGQGSSEQYF.

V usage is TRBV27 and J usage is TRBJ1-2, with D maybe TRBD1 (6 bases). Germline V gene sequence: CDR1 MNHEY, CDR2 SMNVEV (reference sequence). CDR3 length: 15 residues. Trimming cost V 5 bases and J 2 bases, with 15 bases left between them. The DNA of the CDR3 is TGTGCCAGCAGTCCCCAGACAGGCCCGAACTATGGCTACACCTTC. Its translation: CASSPQTGPNYGYTF.

The CDR3 spells CAIRETGSNTEAFF. Written as DNA, the CDR3 is TGTGCCATCAGGGAGACAGGGTCGAACACTGAAGCTTTCTTT. This chain connects TRBV10-3 to TRBJ1-1; 7 bases agree with TRBD1. V shed 6 bases and J 1 base; nucleotides not matched to a gene: 5. The CDR3 runs 14 residues. CDR1 is ENHRY and CDR2 is SYGVKD in the germline V gene.

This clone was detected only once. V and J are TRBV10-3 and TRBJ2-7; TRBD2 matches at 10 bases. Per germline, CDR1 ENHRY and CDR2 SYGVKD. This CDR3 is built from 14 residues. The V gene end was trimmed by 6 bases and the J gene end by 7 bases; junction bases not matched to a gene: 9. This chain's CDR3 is CAIRETSGPGEQYF. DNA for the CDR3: TGTGCCATCAGGGAGACTAGCGGGCCGGGGGAGCAGTACTTC.

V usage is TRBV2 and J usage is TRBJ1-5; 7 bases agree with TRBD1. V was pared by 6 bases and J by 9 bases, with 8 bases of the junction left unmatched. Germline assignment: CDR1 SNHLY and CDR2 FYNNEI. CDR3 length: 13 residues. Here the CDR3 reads CASSQTGITPQHF. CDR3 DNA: TGTGCCAGCAGCCAGACAGGGATTACGCCCCAGCATTTT.